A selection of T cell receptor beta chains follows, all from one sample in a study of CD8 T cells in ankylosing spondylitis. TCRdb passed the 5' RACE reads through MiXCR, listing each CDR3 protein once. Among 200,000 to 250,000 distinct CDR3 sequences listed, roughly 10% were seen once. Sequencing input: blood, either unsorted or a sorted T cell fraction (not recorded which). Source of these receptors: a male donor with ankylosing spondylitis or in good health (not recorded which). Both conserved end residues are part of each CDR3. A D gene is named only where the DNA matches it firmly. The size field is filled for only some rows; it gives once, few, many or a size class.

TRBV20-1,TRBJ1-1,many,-,CSWGVRDTEAFF,TGCAGCTGGGGGGTGAGGGACACTGAAGCTTTCTTT
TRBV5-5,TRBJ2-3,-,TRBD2,CDSSGLAGGTDTQYF,TGTGACAGCAGCGGACTAGCGGGGGGGACAGATACGCAGTATTTT
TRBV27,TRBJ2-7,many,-,CASSLSFGVGEQYF,TGTGCCAGCAGTTTATCGTTTGGTGTGGGCGAGCAGTACTTC
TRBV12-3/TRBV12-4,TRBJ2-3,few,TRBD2,CASSPVLAGTSGNTDTQYF,TGTGCCAGCAGCCCCGTCTTAGCCGGGACTAGCGGGAACACAGATACGCAGTATTTT
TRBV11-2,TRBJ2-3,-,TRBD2,CASSLEVLAGPADTQYF,TGTGCCAGCAGCTTGGAGGTGCTAGCGGGACCAGCAGATACGCAGTATTTT
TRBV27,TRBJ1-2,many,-,CASSPRDTYYGYTF,TGTGCCAGCAGTCCAAGGGACACCTACTATGGCTACACCTTC
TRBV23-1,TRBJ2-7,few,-,CASSQSGGDRRASYEQYF,TGCGCCAGCAGTCAATCGGGGGGAGACAGGAGGGCCTCCTACGAGCAGTACTTC
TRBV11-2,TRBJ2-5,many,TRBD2,CASSLGPRLAGVETQYF,TGTGCCAGCAGCTTAGGTCCCCGACTAGCGGGAGTTGAGACCCAGTACTTC
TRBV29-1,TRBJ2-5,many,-,CSVERGPQETQYF,TGCAGCGTTGAAAGGGGTCCCCAAGAGACCCAGTACTTC
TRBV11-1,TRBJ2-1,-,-,CASSFGGALGEQFF,TGTGCCAGCAGCTTTGGTGGGGCGTTGGGCGAGCAGTTCTTC
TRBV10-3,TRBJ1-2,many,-,CATAPPHIGGYTF,TGTGCCACCGCTCCTCCGCACATTGGGGGCTACACCTTC
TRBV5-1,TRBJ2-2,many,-,CASSLGSGPGELFF,TGCGCCAGCAGCTTGGGATCAGGACCCGGGGAGCTGTTTTTT
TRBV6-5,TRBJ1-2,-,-,CASSYQGQENYGYTF,TGTGCCAGCAGTTACCAAGGGCAAGAGAACTATGGCTACACCTTC
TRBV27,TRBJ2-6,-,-,CASSQPPGANVLTF,TGTGCCAGCAGTCAGCCTCCTGGGGCCAACGTCCTGACTTTC